This TCR beta chain was sequenced during a study of cytomegalovirus exposure and HLA in healthy donors (dated by TCRdb to about 2017). Study-wide context: An earlier analysis of roughly 500 of the donors reported 250 to 350 Gb of sequence data and approximately 110 million unique TCR beta sequences from about 180 million T cells. Approximately 300 gigabases of sequencing data and approximately 92 million unique TCR sequences made up an early release that covered nearly 650 HLA-typed donors. The genetic ancestry cluster associated with self-reported Caucasian donors included around 76% of the roughly 360 genotyped donors. The study aimed to test whether signatures of past pathogen exposure could be identified by cataloging public T cell receptors. Using immunosequencing, the study profiled T cell repertoires from 550 to 750 subjects and related those repertoires to cytomegalovirus serostatus. In addition to the first cohort of around 670 subjects, a separate validation cohort of around 110 different subjects was used. High-throughput TCR immunosequencing, statistical association of individual TCRs with disease status, and machine learning were combined to predict cytomegalovirus infection status. To study patterns of TCR occurrence, a later analysis re-analyzed previously published TCR beta repertoires from 666 donors and added high-resolution HLA genotyping. The later analysis used no new phenotypic data to find candidate immune exposures, relying instead on TCR beta sequences and their occurrence across donors. An earlier analysis of approximately 580 of the donors used high-throughput TCR beta sequencing to judge whether each TCR beta V gene segment behaved as functional or pseudogenic. Alongside the repertoire data, information on donor age, sex, ethnicity and CMV serostatus was compiled. A later genetic analysis took genome-wide SNP genotypes for about three fifths of the 666 donors and used that subset as a discovery cohort. All discovery cohort repertoires had been generated using a single sequencing platform. Both class I and class II loci were covered by HLA typing, at four-digit resolution. The number of donors typed differed by locus, with about 629-640 for A, B, C, DRB1 and DQB1, roughly 520 for DQA1, 600 to 610 for DPA1, and under 490 for DPB1. About five DR-DQ haplotypes were treated as single units for association and clustering because of strong linkage in the cohort. Across about 370 genotyped donors of the cohort, an average of approximately 220,000 unique TCR beta nucleotide sequences per donor were sequenced, and roughly 18% of those sequences were non-productive. Here is what the overall study found, with its caveats: Correlated functional status among segregating V segments might reflect linkage disequilibrium, but an unknown experimental factor could not be ruled out. When HLA alleles, especially DR and DQ, strongly co-occurred, attributing TCR associations to individual alleles was difficult. According to the authors, the approach could potentially be generalized to other disease states and immunological phenotypes. In a later analysis, HLA-associated TCR beta chains were found to be more clonally expanded and to have lower generation probabilities than equally common non-associated chains. In an earlier analysis of more than 450 of the donors, most TCR beta V segments were observed in productive rearrangements about 87% or about 30% of the time, broadly matching IMGT annotations. The only immune exposure information available for the cohort was CMV serostatus. About 15 rarely observed V segments, including chromosome 9 orphons, were excluded from the earlier analysis of some 590 of the donors because counts were too low. In a later analysis, over 15,000 TCR beta sequences were associated with specific HLA alleles at a false discovery rate of 0.05. The 87-base-pair reads could not distinguish some IMGT-functional V segments, including TRBV6-2 and TRBV6-3, so those segments were excluded. Most TCR sequences were observed very rarely across donors, whereas some public TCRs were present in many individuals. The study listed approximately 160 TCR beta chains as associated with cytomegalovirus. In a later genetic analysis, fewer N-insertions in productive TCRs were reported among donors in an Asian-associated ancestry cluster than the roughly 700-donor mean. A later analysis found that TCR association rates varied across HLA loci, with DRB1 alleles showing the most associated TCRs and HLA-C alleles the fewest. Because some donors lacked HLA typing at each locus, the association tests relied only on the typed subset. A later genetic analysis associated a missense DCLRE1C variant with V-gene and J-gene trimming of TCR beta chains, and an independent cohort replicated the association. Most CMV-associated TCR beta chains appeared to be HLA-restricted in a later analysis, and the HLA associations seemed to be driven largely by CMV exposure. A group of highly shared sequence variants was considered likely to be a technical artifact of the sequencing pipeline. In both the original and validation cohorts, the classifier was reported to diagnose cytomegalovirus status with high specificity and sensitivity. Roughly uniform sequencing depth across donors was assumed in presence/absence analyses, although this assumption may not hold. A further reported finding was that TCR beta sequences accurately predicted the HLA-A and HLA-B alleles for most subjects in the first cohort. Three of the identified cytomegalovirus-associated TCR beta chains were confirmed in vitro to be specific for cytomegalovirus antigens. A later analysis reported that several top co-occurrence clusters appeared linked to parvovirus B19, influenza, CMV and Epstein-Barr virus. This cohort had only TCR beta chains sequenced, and the lack of alpha or paired-chain data limited which features could be detected.

The cohort comprised around 690 healthy bone marrow donors. At the time of sampling, all cohort members were nominally healthy, though unrecorded immune exposures were likely present. The donor tested CMV seronegative and was one of the 352 seronegative cohort members. A peripheral blood sample was provided by each donor, and peripheral blood mononuclear cells were used for TCR beta sequencing. The Qiagen DNeasy Blood Extraction Kit was used to extract genomic DNA from the blood cell samples. The CDR3, cysteine through phenylalanine, is 15 amino acids long. Only the CDR3 DNA stays, 45 bases, in frame from base 1. For CDR1 and CDR2, the germline V gene lists MNHEY and SVGAGI. At the junction V is shortened by 6 bases and J by 5 bases; bases outside the gene matches: 10. On this clone itself: No antigen is known for it. No qualities accompany the bases; no much larger clone lies one base away.

Libraries were constructed by the immunoSEQ multiplex PCR assay. For the multiplex PCR, a mixture combining 60 forward primers for TCR Vbeta segments and 13 reverse primers for TCR Jbeta segments was used. The CDR3 region of rearranged TCR beta genes was amplified from genomic DNA with a multiplex PCR assay. Amplified TCR beta libraries were sequenced as 87-base-pair reads on the Illumina HiSeq System. The original pipeline was this. In a later analysis, 80 million or so unique TCR beta chains were counted across the 666 repertoires, and roughly 11 million of these chains were shared by at least two donors. To remove PCR and sequencing errors, raw reads were error-corrected and collapsed into unique sequences using a nearest-neighbor algorithm that merged closely related sequences. Alignment of CDR3 sequences to IMGT reference sequences was used to assign V, D and J gene segments. Each retained sequence needed at least a six-nucleotide match to both a V gene segment and a J gene segment. Rearrangements were called productive when the CDR3 lacked stop codons and stayed in frame with V and J; all others were non-productive. CDR3 was defined by IMGT convention, running from the second conserved V-encoded cysteine to the conserved J-encoded phenylalanine. In an earlier analysis of more than 550 of the donors, sequences lacking an unambiguous match to a single V gene segment were excluded. An earlier analysis of 587 of the donors classified V segments as functional when productive rearrangements were above 56.7% and as segregating when the standard deviation between donors was above 5%. A statistical classification framework was developed to diagnose cytomegalovirus status using the catalog of TCR beta chain sequences. A later analysis assigned V and J genes by comparing TCR nucleotide sequences with IMGT/GENE-DB human TR gene sequences. Using the TCRdist pipeline, a later analysis assigned CDR3 sequences along with most-parsimonious VDJ recombination scenarios. A later analysis defined each TCR beta chain by its CDR3 amino acid sequence plus V-gene family, and excluded reads lacking a unique V-gene family. To address suspected cross-contamination and a sequencing artifact, a later analysis removed approximately 600 highly shared, low-generation-probability nucleotide sequences. A later analysis calculated a clonal expansion index for each public chain from normalized within-repertoire ranks of inferred template counts. A later analysis computed generation probabilities with a VDJ recombination model fitted to out-of-frame rearrangements, and checked the results against IGoR. Hypergeometric tests were used in a later analysis to score TCR-TCR, TCR-HLA and TCR-CMV co-occurrence, with a repertoire-size bias correction applied to the TCR pairs. To estimate false discovery rates, a later analysis permuted the HLA or CMV assignments 20 times. A later analysis grouped co-occurring TCRs with DBSCAN, adding TCRdist sequence similarity when clustering within HLA-allele-positive subsets. Repertoires with fewer than 30,000 or more than 120,000 public chains, plus five repertoires with anomalous nucleotide sharing, were excluded from co-occurrence clustering. TCRdb holds this immuneACCESS table with in-frame rearrangements only. Some clones are missing; in checked studies, unresolved V genes explain under half, and the rest has no known cause. That table furnishes V, J and clone size, whereas the DNA furnished D and trimming. Recorded for this sample are approximately 150,000 clones; around 80% of them occurred a single time. The ten largest make up under 3% of the sample.

This TCR derives from a male donor in good health and CMV-seronegative. The rearranged segments are TRBV6-5 and TRBJ1-5; 7 of the junction bases match TRBD1. Material: PBMCs. The bases are TGTGCCAGCAGCCCCCAGGCAGGGGGTCATCAGCCCCAGCATTTT. Translation gives CASSPQAGGHQPQHF.